This T cell receptor beta chain appears in the sequencing data of a study of cytomegalovirus exposure and HLA in healthy donors. The overall study: Both the 120 or so validation repertoires and the roughly 620 first-cohort repertoires used the same platform, as reported by a later analysis.

From germline, CDR1 is MNHNS and CDR2 SASEGT. The CDR3 is made up of 15 amino acids. The V end lost 3 bases, the J end lost 2 bases, and 14 bases lay between the germline ends. Assay used: immunoSEQ multiplex PCR; TCRdb lists only in-frame clones, some missing. This table holds over 100,000 clones, 70% to 90% found once. Study-level points and caveats: TCR clusters originating in the first cohort tended to co-occur in the approximately 130 validation repertoires, according to a later analysis. A list of 150 or so TCR beta chains associated with cytomegalovirus was given.

In this sample, this clone turned up once. Its antigen remains unidentified. This TCR came from a woman between 18 and 30 years old in good health and CMV-seropositive. Sequencing was performed on PBMCs. This chain uses TRBV6-1 with TRBJ2-7; TRBD1 might be the D (7 bases). In DNA, the CDR3 is TGTGCCAGCAGTGACAGGGGGACTCCTCCCTACGAGCAGTACTTC. This codes for CASSDRGTPPYEQYF.